This TCR beta chain comes out of a study of shared clonotypes between healthy human individuals. Profiling relied on immunoSEQ multiplex PCR, and the TCRdb table lists in-frame clones only, not all of them. The data contain over 1.5 million clones, 95% to 99% of them seen just once; the ten biggest clones take up roughly 0.45%. The V gene's germline CDR1 is SGHRS and CDR2 YFSETQ. The CDR3 is made up of 15 amino acids. V was shortened by 1 base and J by 5 bases, with 16 bases between the two germline ends. The sequenced sample was naive CD4+ T cells sorted from blood. Described subset: CD45RA+ positively selected. V gene TRBV5-1 combines with J gene TRBJ2-7; D is possibly TRBD2 (6 bases). The TCR was taken from a man aged 30 to 45 in good health. The CDR3 region is CASSLFMAGSDEQYF. The CDR3 DNA is TGCGCCAGCAGCTTGTTTATGGCGGGGTCGGACGAGCAGTACTTC.